This TCR beta chain is from a study of CD8+CD57+ T cells in acquired aplastic anemia. Study details: Sorted CD4+ plus CD8+ cells gave DNA averaging about 3.2 ug.

Genomic DNA served as template for TCR beta VDJ and CDR3 profiling. MiXCR, run by TCRdb on the reads, gives a single entry per CDR3 protein. The repertoire holds 200,000 to 300,000 distinct CDR3 sequences, around half seen once, with approximately 8% in the top ten. Trimming cost V 3 bases and J 8 bases; bases outside gene matches: 9. In germline, CDR1 is SGHTA, CDR2 FQGTGA. The length of the CDR3 is 15 residues. All patients picked for sequencing had shown, by flow cytometry, an expansion of CD8+CD57+ cells. Acquired aplastic anemia of severe grade affected all patients. The specimen was sorted CD4+, CD8+, or CD8+CD57+ T cells (not recorded which) from PBMCs. This chain joins TRBV7-3 and TRBJ2-1; TRBD2 matches 8 bases. The receptor was derived from a human donor with aplastic anemia. The chain's CDR3 is CASSLELAAMDEQFF. Written as DNA, the CDR3 is TGTGCCAGCAGCTTGGAACTAGCGGCCATGGATGAGCAGTTCTTC.